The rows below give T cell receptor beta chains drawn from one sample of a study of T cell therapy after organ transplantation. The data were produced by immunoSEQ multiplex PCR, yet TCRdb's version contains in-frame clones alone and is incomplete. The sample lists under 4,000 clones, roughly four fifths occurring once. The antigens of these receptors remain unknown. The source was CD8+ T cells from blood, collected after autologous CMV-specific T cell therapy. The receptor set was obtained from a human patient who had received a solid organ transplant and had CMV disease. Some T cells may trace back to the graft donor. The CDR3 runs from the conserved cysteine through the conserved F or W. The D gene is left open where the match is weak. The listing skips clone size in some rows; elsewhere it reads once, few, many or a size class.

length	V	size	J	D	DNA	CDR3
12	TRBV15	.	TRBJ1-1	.	TGTGCCACCAGCAGAGGAGGGTCTGAAGCTTTCTTT	CATSRGGSEAFF
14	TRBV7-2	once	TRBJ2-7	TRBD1	TGTGCCAGCAGCTTTGTAGGGACAGGGGACGAGCAGTACTTC	CASSFVGTGDEQYF
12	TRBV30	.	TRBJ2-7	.	TGTGCCGGGGGCAGTCTCTACGTCGGGCAGTACTTC	CAGGSLYVGQYF
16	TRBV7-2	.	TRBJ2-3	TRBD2	TGTGCCAGCAGCTTAAGTCGCGGGGGGAGCACAGATACGCAGTATTTT	CASSLSRGGSTDTQYF
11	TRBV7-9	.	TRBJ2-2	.	TGTGCCAGCAGCTTGGACGGGGAGCTGTTTTTT	CASSLDGELFF
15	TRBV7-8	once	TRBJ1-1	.	TGTGCCAGCAGCAGAGGACTGGGGGCGAACACTGAAGCTTTCTTT	CASSRGLGANTEAFF
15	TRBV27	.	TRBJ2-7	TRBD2	TGTGCCAGCAGTCCCCTAGCGGGAGGTGACTACGAGCAGTACTTC	CASSPLAGGDYEQYF
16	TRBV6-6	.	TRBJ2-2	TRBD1	TGTGCCAGCCAACCGGGACAGGGGTTCAACACCGGGGAGCTGTTTTTT	CASQPGQGFNTGELFF
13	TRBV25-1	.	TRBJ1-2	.	TGTGCCAGCGAAGGGGGTAACACCTATGGCTACACCTTC	CASEGGNTYGYTF
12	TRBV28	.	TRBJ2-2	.	TGTGCCAGCAGTTCTAAAGTCGGGGAGCTGTTTTTT	CASSSKVGELFF
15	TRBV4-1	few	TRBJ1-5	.	TGCGCCAGCAGCCAAGAACAGGGCTTGGAGGAGCCCCAGCATTTT	CASSQEQGLEEPQHF
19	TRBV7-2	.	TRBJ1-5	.	TGTGCCAGCAGCTTTTGGCCCACATTGGGGACATCGGATGATCAGCCCCAGCATTTT	CASSFWPTLGTSDDQPQHF
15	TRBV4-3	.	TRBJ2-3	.	TGCGCCAGCAGCCAGGGGCAGGGGAGCACAGATACGCAGTATTTT	CASSQGQGSTDTQYF
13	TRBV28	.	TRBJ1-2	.	TGTGCCAGCAGTATAATTCGGACTGATGGCTACACCTTC	CASSIIRTDGYTF
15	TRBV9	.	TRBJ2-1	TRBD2	TGTGCCAGCAGCGTAGACCTAGCGGGGGGGCATGAGCAGTTCTTC	CASSVDLAGGHEQFF
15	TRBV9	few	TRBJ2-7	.	TGTGCCAGCAGCGTAGGGTCAACAGGAACCTACGAGCAGTACTTC	CASSVGSTGTYEQYF
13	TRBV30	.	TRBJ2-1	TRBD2	TGTGCCTGGAACGTAGCGGGGGGGAATGAGCAGTTCTTC	CAWNVAGGNEQFF
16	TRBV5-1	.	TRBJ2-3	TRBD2	TGCGCCAGCAGCCCCGTTCTTAGCGGGGACACAGATACGCAGTATTTT	CASSPVLSGDTDTQYF
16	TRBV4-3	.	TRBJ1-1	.	TGCGCCAGCAGCCAAGATGTCGGCGGAGCCTACACTGAAGCTTTCTTT	CASSQDVGGAYTEAFF
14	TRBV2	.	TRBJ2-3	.	TGTGCCAGCAGTGTTCCCCGAGGTATAGATACGCAGTATTTT	CASSVPRGIDTQYF
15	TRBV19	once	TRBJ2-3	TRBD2	TGTGCCAGTAGTATACGAGGGAGGGCGGGCGATACGCAGTATTTT	CASSIRGRAGDTQYF
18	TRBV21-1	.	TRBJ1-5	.	TGTGCCAGCAGCCCTCAGGGGGTAGGTAAAACGGGCAATCAGCCCCAGCATTTT	CASSPQGVGKTGNQPQHF
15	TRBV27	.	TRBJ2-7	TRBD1	TGTGCCAGCAGTTACACAGGGGTAATCCCCTACGAGCAGTACTTC	CASSYTGVIPYEQYF
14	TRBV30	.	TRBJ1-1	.	TGTGCCTGGAGTGTAGAGTCCGGGAACACTGAAGCTTTCTTT	CAWSVESGNTEAFF
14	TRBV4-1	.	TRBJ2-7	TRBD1	TGCGCCAGCAGCCAAGGAGTACAGGGGAACGAGCAGTACTTC	CASSQGVQGNEQYF
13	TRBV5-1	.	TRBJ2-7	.	TGCGCCAGCAGCTTGGCCCGGGGCTACGAGCAGTACTTC	CASSLARGYEQYF
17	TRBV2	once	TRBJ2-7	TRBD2	TGTGCCAGCACTGGGCGGGCTAGCGGGAGCAGCATCTACGAGCAGTACTTC	CASTGRASGSSIYEQYF
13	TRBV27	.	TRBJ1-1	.	TGTGCCAGCAAGGTCCCGGGGGCGAGTGAAGCTTTCTTT	CASKVPGASEAFF
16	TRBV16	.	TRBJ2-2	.	TGTGCCAGCAGCGCTCGGGTAGTCACGAACACCGGGGAGCTGTTTTTT	CASSARVVTNTGELFF
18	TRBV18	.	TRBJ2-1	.	TGTGCCAGCTCACCTACCCTAGGGACTTCTAGCTCCTACAATGAGCAGTTCTTC	CASSPTLGTSSSYNEQFF
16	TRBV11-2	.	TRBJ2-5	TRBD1	TGTGCCAGCAGCTTAGAGGGAGACAGGGGGCGAGAGACCCAGTACTTC	CASSLEGDRGRETQYF
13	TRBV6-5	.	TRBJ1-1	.	TGTGCCACCTCGTGGGACGTAAACACTGAAGCTTTCTTT	CATSWDVNTEAFF
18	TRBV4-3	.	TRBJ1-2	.	TGCGCCAGCAGCCAAGAGTGGGCATCCGGGACGGATAACTATGGCTACACCTTC	CASSQEWASGTDNYGYTF
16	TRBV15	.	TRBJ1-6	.	TGTGCCACCAGCAGAGATCCGGCAGGGAGCTATCCACCCCTCCACTTT	CATSRDPAGSYPPLHF
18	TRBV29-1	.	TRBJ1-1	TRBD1	TGCAGCGTTGAAGATCCCCCCGGTTGGGACAGGATGAACACTGAAGCTTTCTTT	CSVEDPPGWDRMNTEAFF
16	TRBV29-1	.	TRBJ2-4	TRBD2	TGCAGCGTTGAGGCGGGAGGGCCTGGGTCCAAAAACATTCAGTACTTC	CSVEAGGPGSKNIQYF
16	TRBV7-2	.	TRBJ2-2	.	TGTGCCAGCAGCCTGCGGGACACCACGAACACCGGGGAGCTGTTTTTT	CASSLRDTTNTGELFF
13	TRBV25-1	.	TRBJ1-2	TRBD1	TGTGCCAGCAGTGAAGGGGACAGGGATGGCTACACCTTC	CASSEGDRDGYTF
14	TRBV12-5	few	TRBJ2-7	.	TGTGCTAGTGGTTTGGGAATCCTTTCCTACGAGCAGTACTTC	CASGLGILSYEQYF
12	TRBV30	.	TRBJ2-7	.	TGTGCCTGGAGTGTACAAGAGTATCCGGAGTACTTC	CAWSVQEYPEYF
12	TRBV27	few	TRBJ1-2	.	TGTGCCAGCAGTACAGGCGTGGGCGGCTACACCTTC	CASSTGVGGYTF
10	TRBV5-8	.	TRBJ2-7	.	TGTGCCAGCAGCGGTTACGAGCAGTACTTC	CASSGYEQYF
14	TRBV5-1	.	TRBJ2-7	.	TGCGCCAGCAGCTTGGCCGACTTGGCCTACGAGCAGTACTTC	CASSLADLAYEQYF
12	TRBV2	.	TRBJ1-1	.	TGTGCCAGCAGGGGGCCCTCCACTGAAGCTTTCTTT	CASRGPSTEAFF
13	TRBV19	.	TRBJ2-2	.	TGTGCCAGTAGGACGAGGGGCGCCGGGGAGCTGTTTTTT	CASRTRGAGELFF
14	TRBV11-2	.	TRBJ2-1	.	TGTGCCAGCAGCTTAGTAGGGACCAACAATGAGCAGTTCTTC	CASSLVGTNNEQFF
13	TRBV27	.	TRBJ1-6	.	TGTGCCAGCAGTTTATCCTGGGGAGCACCCCTCCACTTT	CASSLSWGAPLHF
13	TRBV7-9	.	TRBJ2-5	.	TGTGCCAGCAGCTTGAGCCTTCAAGAGACCCAGTACTTC	CASSLSLQETQYF
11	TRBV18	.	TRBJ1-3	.	TGTGCCAGTCACTCTGGAAACACCATATATTTT	CASHSGNTIYF
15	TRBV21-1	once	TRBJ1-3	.	TGTGCCAGCAGCTACGGACAGTGGGGGGGGAACACCATATATTTT	CASSYGQWGGNTIYF
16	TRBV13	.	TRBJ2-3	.	TGTGCCAGCAGCATAAAGGGTGCTAGCGGCACAGATACGCAGTATTTT	CASSIKGASGTDTQYF
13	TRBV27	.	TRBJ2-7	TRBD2	TGTGCCAGCAGAGCGGGGTCCCACTACGAGCAGTACTTC	CASRAGSHYEQYF
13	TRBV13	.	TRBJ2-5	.	TGTGCCAGCAGCTATGTCTTTCAAGAGACCCAGTACTTC	CASSYVFQETQYF
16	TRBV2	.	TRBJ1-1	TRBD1	TGTGCCAGCAAAACAGGGGGCTGGGGTCTGGACACTGAAGCTTTCTTT	CASKTGGWGLDTEAFF
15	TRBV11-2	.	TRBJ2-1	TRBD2	TGTGCCAGCAGCACCCTAGCGGGAGACTACGGTGAGCAGTTCTTC	CASSTLAGDYGEQFF
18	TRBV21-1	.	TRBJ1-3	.	TGTGCCAGCAGTACCGGGACGCAGACCGATCCTTCTGGAAACACCATATATTTT	CASSTGTQTDPSGNTIYF